This T cell receptor (beta chain) is from a study of T-cell memory formation after mild COVID-19 listed by TCRdb under 2021. Study-wide context: Most TCR sequence clusters were specific to one of the two donors. T-cell clones expanding and contracting after mild COVID-19 in a couple of donors were tracked by longitudinal TCRalpha and TCRbeta repertoire sequencing. Two young, previously healthy adult volunteers, one female and one male, were included in the cohort.

V is clipped by 3 bases and J by 1 base, and the sequence between their germline boundaries is 12 bases long. The germline V gene sets CDR1 to LGHNA and CDR2 to YSLEER. The CDR3 numbers 15 residues from cysteine through phenylalanine. The entry retains the CDR3 DNA only, 45 bases that are in frame from base 1. On the study overall, not on this receptor specifically: Contracting CD4+ clones were located mainly in the CM and EM memory subsets, whereas CD8+ clones were found to be enriched in EMRA. The study covered only a couple of mild cases, and larger cohorts including severe cases with pre-infection samples were considered necessary. Some responding clones were detected in pre-infection memory, which suggested that pre-existing cross-reactive memory T cells had joined the SARS-CoV-2 response. Clones contracting from day 15 to 85 had balanced CD4/CD8 phenotypes, while a second wave expanding from day 15 to 37 was biased towards CD4+. The second-wave clones that peaked on day 37 were not confirmed to be SARS-CoV-2 specific.

Instrument used: Illumina NovaSeq 6000. Using 5'RACE with constant-segment primers, TCRalpha and TCRbeta cDNA libraries were constructed, with sample barcodes and unique molecular identifiers added in the process. Trizol reagent was used to extract RNA from every sample. The libraries were amplified in two PCR steps, and the second step added a second sample barcode and Illumina TruSeq adapters. Libraries were sequenced on an Illumina NovaSeq with 2 x 150 bp paired-end reads. The paper's data handling went like this. Demultiplexing of reads and collapsing into UMI-guided consensus sequences were performed with migec v1.2.7. With mixcr v2.1.11, UMI consensuses were aligned to TRA and TRB V and J templates and assembled into clonotypes. Expanded or contracted clonotypes were those called significant by both edgeR and NoisET, with noise models trained on biological replicates. For edgeR calls, the cutoffs were a false discovery rate-adjusted p below 0.01 and a log2 fold-change threshold of 1. As an exploratory analysis of dynamics, PCA with hierarchical clustering was applied to max-normalized trajectories of the 1000 most abundant clonotypes. Each responding clone was given a CD4 or CD8 phenotype based on the CD4+ and CD8+ repertoires, which had been sequenced separately. In-frame beta chains were kept once TCRdb had trimmed the public reads at Q25 with fastp and called clones with MiXCR. Every distinct CDR3 protein forms one entry, paired with its most common genes and DNA. TCRdb assigned the V and J calls; the authors' analysis was not used. The sample has roughly 400,000 distinct CDR3 sequences on record, roughly 24% of them singletons. In total, the top ten clones hold 8.8% of the sample.

This clonotype showed up just a few times. The antigen this receptor binds is unknown. No base qualities exist here, and no much larger clone lies one base off it. Ficoll-Paque density gradient centrifugation was the method used to isolate PBMCs. The TCR originated in an adult woman who had mild COVID-19 (a few samples of this study predate the infection). The sample titles of this study are shuffled in the database, so cell type and time point are left out; the donor was told from shared clones. Sequences were obtained from PBMCs or a T cell subset sorted from them (not recorded which). The receptor chain draws on TRBV4-3 and TRBJ2-5; TRBD2 is perhaps the D gene, given 6 matching bases. The nucleotide sequence reads TGCGCCAGCAGCCACTTAGGGGACTCCCAAGAGACCCAGTACTTC. Translated, it reads CASSHLGDSQETQYF.